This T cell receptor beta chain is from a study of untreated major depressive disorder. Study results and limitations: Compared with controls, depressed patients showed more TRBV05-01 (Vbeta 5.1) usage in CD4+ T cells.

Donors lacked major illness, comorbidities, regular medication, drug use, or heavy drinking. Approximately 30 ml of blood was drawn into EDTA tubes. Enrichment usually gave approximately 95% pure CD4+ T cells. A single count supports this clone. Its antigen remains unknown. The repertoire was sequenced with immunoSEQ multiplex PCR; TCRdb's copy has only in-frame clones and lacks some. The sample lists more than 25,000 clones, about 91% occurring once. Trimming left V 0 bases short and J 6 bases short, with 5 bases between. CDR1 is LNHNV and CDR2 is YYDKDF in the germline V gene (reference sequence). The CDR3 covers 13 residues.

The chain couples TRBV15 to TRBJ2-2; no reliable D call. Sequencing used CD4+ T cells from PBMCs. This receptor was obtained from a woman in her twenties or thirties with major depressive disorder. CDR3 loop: CATSREGSGELFF. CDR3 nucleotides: TGTGCCACCAGCAGAGAGGGGTCCGGGGAGCTGTTTTTT.